This TCR beta chain came from a study of cytomegalovirus exposure and HLA in healthy donors. Overall study: Some 77 million unique TCRs from HLA-typed donors were held in an early release of data.

Points on this clone: Its antigen remains unknown.

This CDR3 contains 22 residues. A multiplex PCR was run with 60 Vbeta primers and 13 Jbeta primers. Data came from immunoSEQ multiplex PCR; TCRdb stores just in-frame clones and leaves some out. The repertoire holds around 99,000 clones, with about 86% as singletons. Points from the study as a whole: In vitro work confirmed that a few CMV-associated chains recognize CMV antigens.

The chain couples TRBV21-1 to TRBJ2-7; the D call TRBD1 from the table was never checked on the DNA. TRBV21-1 corresponds to a pseudogene. The source of this sequence is a woman aged 30 to 39 in good health and CMV-seronegative. Sequenced: PBMCs. CDR3: CASSKISRRVGQGGFLGYEQYF. The CDR3 DNA follows: TGTGCCAGCAGCAAAATTAGTAGGAGGGTGGGACAGGGAGGTTTTTTGGGCTACGAGCAGTACTTC.